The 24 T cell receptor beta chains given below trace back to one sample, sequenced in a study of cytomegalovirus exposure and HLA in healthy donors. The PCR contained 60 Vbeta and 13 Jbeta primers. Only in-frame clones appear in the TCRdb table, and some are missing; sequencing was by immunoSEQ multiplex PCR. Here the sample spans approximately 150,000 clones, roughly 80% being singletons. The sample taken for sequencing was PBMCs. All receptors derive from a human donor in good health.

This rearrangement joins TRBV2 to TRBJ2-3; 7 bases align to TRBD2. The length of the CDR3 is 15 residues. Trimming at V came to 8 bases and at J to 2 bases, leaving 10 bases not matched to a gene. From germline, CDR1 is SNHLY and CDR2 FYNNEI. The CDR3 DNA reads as TGTGCCAGCCTAGGCGGGAGTCCCCTCACAGATACGCAGTATTTT. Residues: CASLGGSPLTDTQYF.

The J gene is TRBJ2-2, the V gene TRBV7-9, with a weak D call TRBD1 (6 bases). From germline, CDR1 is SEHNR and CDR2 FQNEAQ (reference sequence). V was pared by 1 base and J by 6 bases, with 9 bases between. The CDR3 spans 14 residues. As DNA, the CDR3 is TGTGCCAGCAGCTTAGAGGGGGTCGCCGGGGAGCTGTTTTTT. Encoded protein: CASSLEGVAGELFF.

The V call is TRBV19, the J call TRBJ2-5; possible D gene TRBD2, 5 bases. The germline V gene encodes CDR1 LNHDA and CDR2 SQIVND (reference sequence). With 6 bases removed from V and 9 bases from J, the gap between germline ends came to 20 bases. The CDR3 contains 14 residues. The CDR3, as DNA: TGTGCCAGTAGCCTCGACGGGGTTCAAGGGTCCCAGTACTTC. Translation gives CASSLDGVQGSQYF.

For the CDR3, the DNA is TGTGCCAGCAGCTTGTTGGCGGCGGATGGCGCATACTTC. Its protein is CASSLLAADGAYF. V usage is TRBV5-6 and J usage is TRBJ2-5, with D hard to call. Germline values: CDR1 SGHDT, CDR2 YYEEEE. The CDR3 has 13 amino acids. V was shortened by 1 base and J by 14 bases, with 18 bases between the two germline ends.

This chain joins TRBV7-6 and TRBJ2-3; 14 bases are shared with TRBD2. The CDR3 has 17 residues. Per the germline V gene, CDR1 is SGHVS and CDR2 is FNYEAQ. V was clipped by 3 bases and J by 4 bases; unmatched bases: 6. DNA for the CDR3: TGTGCCAGCAGCTTGGGACTAGCGGGAGTGGTTGCAGATACGCAGTATTTT. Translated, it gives CASSLGLAGVVADTQYF.

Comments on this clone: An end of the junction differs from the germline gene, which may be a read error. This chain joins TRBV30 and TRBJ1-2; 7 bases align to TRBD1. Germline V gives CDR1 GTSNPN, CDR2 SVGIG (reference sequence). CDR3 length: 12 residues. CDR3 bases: TGTGCCTGGAGTGACAGGCCTATGGGACAGATCTTC. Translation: CAWSDRPMGQIF. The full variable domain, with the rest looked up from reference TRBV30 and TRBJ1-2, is SQTIHQWPATLVQPVGSPLSLECTVEGTSNPNLYWYRQAAGRGLQLLFYSVGIGQISSEVPQNLSASRPQDRQFILSSKKLLLSDSGFYLCAWSDRPMGQIFGSGTRLTVV.

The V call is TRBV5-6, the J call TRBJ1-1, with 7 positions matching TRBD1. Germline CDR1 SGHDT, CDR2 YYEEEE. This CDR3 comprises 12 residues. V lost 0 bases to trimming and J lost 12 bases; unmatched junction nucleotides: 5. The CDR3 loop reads CASSLGGGRTFF. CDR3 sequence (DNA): TGTGCCAGCAGCTTGGGAGGGGGCCGGACTTTCTTT.

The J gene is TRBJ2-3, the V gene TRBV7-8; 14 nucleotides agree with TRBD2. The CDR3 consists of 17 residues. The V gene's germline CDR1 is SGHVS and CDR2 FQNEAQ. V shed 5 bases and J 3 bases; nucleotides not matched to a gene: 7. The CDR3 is CASSPGTSGRGTDTQYF. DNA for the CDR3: TGTGCCAGCAGCCCCGGGACTAGCGGGAGAGGGACAGATACGCAGTATTTT.

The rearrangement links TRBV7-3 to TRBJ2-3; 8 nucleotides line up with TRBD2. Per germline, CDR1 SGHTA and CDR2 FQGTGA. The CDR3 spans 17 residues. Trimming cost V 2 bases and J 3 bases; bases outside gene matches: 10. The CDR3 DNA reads TGTGCCAGCAGCTTACGGGCGGGAAGCGGGAGAACAGATACGCAGTATTTT. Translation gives CASSLRAGSGRTDTQYF.

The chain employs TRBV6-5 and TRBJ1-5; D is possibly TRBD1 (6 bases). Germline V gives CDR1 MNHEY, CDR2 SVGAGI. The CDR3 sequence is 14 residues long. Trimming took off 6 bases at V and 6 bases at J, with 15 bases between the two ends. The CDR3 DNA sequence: TGTGCCAGCAGCTTAACAGGGTCCTCTCAGCCCCAGCATTTT. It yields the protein CASSLTGSSQPQHF.

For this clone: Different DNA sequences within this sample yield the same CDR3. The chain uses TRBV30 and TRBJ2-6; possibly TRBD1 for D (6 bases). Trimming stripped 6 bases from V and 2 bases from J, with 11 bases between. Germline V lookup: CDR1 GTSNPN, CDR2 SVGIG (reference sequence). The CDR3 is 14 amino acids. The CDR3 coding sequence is TGTGCCTGCTTTTGGACAGCTGGGGCCAACGTCCTGACTTTC. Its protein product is CACFWTAGANVLTF.

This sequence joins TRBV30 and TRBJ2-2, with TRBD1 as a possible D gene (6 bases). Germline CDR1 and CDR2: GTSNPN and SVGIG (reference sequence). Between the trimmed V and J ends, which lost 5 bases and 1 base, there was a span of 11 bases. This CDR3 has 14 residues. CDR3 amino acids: CAWLSRGNTGELFF. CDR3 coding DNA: TGTGCCTGGCTCTCCAGGGGGAACACCGGGGAGCTGTTTTTT.

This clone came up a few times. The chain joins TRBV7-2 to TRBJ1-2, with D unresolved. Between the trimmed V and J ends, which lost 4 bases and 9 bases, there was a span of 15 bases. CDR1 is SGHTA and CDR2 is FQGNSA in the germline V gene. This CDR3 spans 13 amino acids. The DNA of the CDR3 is TGTGCCAGCAGCTGGTGGGGAGATAGCAGCTACACCTTC. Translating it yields CASSWWGDSSYTF. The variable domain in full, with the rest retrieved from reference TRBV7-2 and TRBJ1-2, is GAGVSQSPSNKVTEKGKDVELRCDPISGHTALYWYRQSLGQGLEFLIYFQGNSAPDKSGLPSDRFSAERTGGSVSTLTIQRTQQEDSAVYLCASSWWGDSSYTFGSGTRLTVV.

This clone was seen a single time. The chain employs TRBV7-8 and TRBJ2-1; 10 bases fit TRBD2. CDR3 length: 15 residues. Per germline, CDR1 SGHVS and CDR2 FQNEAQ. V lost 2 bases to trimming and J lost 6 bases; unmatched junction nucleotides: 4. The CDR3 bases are TGTGCCAGCAGCTTACTAGCGGGAGAGGGCAATGAGCAGTTCTTC. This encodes CASSLLAGEGNEQFF. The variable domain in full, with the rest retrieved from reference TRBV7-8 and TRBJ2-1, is GAGVSQSPRYKVAKRGQDVALRCDPISGHVSLFWYQQALGQGPEFLTYFQNEAQLDKSGLPSDRFFAERPEGSVSTLKIQRTQQEDSAVYLCASSLLAGEGNEQFFGPGTRLTVL.

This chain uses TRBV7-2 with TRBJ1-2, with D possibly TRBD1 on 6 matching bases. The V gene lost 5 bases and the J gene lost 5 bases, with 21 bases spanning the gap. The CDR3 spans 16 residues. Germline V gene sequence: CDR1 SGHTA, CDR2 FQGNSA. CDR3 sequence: CASSVQTGTTFYGYTF. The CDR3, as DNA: TGTGCCAGCAGCGTACAGACCGGGACAACTTTTTATGGCTACACCTTC.

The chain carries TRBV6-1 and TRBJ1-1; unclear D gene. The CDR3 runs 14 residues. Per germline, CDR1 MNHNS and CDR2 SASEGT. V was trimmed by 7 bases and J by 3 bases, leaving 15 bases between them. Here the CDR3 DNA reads TGTGCCAGCACCATTGAGGGAGGCTACACTGAAGCTTTCTTT. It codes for CASTIEGGYTEAFF.

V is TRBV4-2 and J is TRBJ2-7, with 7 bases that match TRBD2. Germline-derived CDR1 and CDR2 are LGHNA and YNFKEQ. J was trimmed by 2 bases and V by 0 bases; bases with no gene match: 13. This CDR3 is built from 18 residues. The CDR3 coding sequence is TGTGCCAGCAGCCAAGATTTAGGGCCTGGGAGGGGAGCCTACGAGCAGTACTTC. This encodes CASSQDLGPGRGAYEQYF.

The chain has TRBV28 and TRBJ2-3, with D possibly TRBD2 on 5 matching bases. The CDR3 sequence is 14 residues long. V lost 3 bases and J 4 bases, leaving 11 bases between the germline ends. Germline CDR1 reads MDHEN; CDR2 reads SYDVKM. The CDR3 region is CASSLRVGSDTQYF. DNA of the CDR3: TGTGCCAGCAGTTTGCGGGTGGGGTCAGATACGCAGTATTTT.

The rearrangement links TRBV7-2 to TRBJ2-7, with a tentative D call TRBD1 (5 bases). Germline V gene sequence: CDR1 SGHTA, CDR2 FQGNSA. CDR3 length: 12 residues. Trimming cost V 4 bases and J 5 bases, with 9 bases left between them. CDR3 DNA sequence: TGTGCCAGCAGCTCCCACAGGAACGAGCAGTACTTC. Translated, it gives CASSSHRNEQYF.

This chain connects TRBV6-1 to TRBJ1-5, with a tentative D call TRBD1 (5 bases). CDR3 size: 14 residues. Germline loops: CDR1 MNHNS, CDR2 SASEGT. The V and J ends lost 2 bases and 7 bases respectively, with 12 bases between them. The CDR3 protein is CASSERGRMQPQHF. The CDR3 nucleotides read TGTGCCAGCAGTGAACGGGGGAGGATGCAGCCCCAGCATTTT.

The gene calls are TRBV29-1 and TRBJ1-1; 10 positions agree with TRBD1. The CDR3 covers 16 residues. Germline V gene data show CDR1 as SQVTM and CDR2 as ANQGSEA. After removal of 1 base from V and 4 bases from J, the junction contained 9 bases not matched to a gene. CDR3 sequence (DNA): TGCAGCGTTGAAGGGGGGACAGGGGCCCAATTCACTGAAGCTTTCTTT. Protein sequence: CSVEGGTGAQFTEAFF.

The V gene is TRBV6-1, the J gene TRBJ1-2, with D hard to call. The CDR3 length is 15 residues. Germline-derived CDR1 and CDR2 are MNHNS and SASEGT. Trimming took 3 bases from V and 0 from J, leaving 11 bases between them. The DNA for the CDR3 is TGTGCCAGCAGTGATGGGCAGATAGCTAACTATGGCTACACCTTC. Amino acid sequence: CASSDGQIANYGYTF.

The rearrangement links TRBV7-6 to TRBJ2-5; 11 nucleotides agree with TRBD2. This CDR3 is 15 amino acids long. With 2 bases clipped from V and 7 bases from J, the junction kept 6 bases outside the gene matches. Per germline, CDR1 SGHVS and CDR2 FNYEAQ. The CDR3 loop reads CASSLKTSGIRTQYF. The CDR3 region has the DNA TGTGCCAGCAGCTTAAAGACTAGCGGGATTCGGACCCAGTACTTC.

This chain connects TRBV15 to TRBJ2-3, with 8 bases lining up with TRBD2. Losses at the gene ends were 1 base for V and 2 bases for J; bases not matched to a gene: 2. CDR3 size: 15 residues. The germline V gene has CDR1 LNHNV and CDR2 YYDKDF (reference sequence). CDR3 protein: CATSRAGGITDTQYF. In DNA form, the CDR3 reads TGTGCCACCAGCAGAGCGGGGGGGATCACAGATACGCAGTATTTT.